The 27 T cell receptor beta chains below come from one sample, sequenced in a study of molecular identifiers for immune sequencing clone quantification. TCRdb re-derived calls from the PCR reads in MiXCR, one entry per CDR3 protein. The sample comprises about half a million distinct CDR3 sequences, about 22% of which are singletons, and 0.7% to 1% rests with the top ten. Sequencing used naive CD8+ T cells from blood, with Jurkat cell RNA spiked in. Subset described: FACS-sorted CD8+CD4-CCR7+CD45RA+ naive T cells. These receptors were taken from a human donor in good health. Some libraries in this study had Jurkat cell RNA spiked in.

The rearrangement links TRBV19 to TRBJ2-3; 11 nucleotides match TRBD2. This CDR3 has 15 residues. V lost 6 bases and J lost 4; bases outside the gene matches: 6. Germline loops: CDR1 LNHDA, CDR2 SQIVND (reference sequence). The CDR3 loop is CASSSLAGVADTQYF. CDR3 in DNA: TGTGCCAGTAGCTCACTAGCGGGAGTGGCAGATACGCAGTATTTT.

In its sample, this clonotype was seen many times. The chain has TRBV7-2 and TRBJ2-1; D unclear. This CDR3 spans 12 amino acids. In germline, CDR1 is SGHTA, CDR2 FQGNSA. V lost 3 bases and J lost 5, with 5 bases in between. The CDR3 is CASSFVDNEQFF. The CDR3 DNA follows: TGTGCCAGCAGCTTTGTAGACAATGAGCAGTTCTTC.

The table lists this clonotype with many counts. The chain carries TRBV12-3 or TRBV12-4 and TRBJ2-5; the D gene is possibly TRBD2 (5 bases). The V end was cut by 3 bases, the J end by 10 bases, with 15 bases between. The CDR3 is 13 amino acids. The CDR3 reads CASSFSRPGNQYF. DNA for the CDR3: TGTGCCAGCAGTTTTTCTCGCCCGGGGAACCAGTACTTC.

This clonotype showed up just a few times. The V call is TRBV20-1, the J call TRBJ2-7; D may be TRBD1 (6 bases). CDR3 length: 13 residues. CDR1 DFQATT and CDR2 SNEGSKA come from the germline V gene (reference sequence). Trimming shortened V by 0 bases and J by 4 bases, and 10 bases separated the two germline ends. CDR3 sequence (DNA): TGCAGTGCTAGAGAGACAGGAGAATACGAGCAGTACTTC. It specifies CSARETGEYEQYF.

This clonotype was counted many times. This rearrangement joins TRBV25-1 to TRBJ1-1; no clear D. This CDR3 is built from 12 residues. The germline V and J ends were trimmed by 5 bases and 7 bases, with 11 bases remaining between them. The germline V gene encodes CDR1 MGHDK and CDR2 SYGVNS. CDR3 nucleotides: TGTGCCAGCAGTTACGGAGTGCTTGAAGCTTTCTTT. This gives the protein CASSYGVLEAFF.

On this clonotype itself: Given a much more abundant clone one base away, this may be a read error. V is TRBV7-2 and J is TRBJ1-1; TRBD1 might be the D (5 bases). There are 15 residues in the CDR3. Trimming took 5 bases from V and 5 from J, leaving 18 bases between them. Germline CDR1 and CDR2: SGHTA and FQGNSA. CDR3 bases: TGTGCCAGCAGCGTACAGGAGAACCTGGGGACTGAAGCTTTCTTT. Residues: CASSVQENLGTEAFF.

In its sample, this clonotype was seen many times. Its ends do not fully match the called genes, so a read error is possible. The gene calls are TRBV7-2 and TRBJ1-5; 9 bases are shared with TRBD1. The CDR3 has 20 amino acids. Germline CDR1 SGHTA, CDR2 FQGNSA. The CDR3 region has the DNA TGTGCCAGCAACTTATTCCTCCGGGACAGGGCTTTGTACAGCAATCAGCCCCAGCATTTT. The encoded protein is CASNLFLRDRALYSNQPQHF.

In the case of this clonotype: With a much larger clone just one base away, this may be a read error. The CDR3 spells CATSREYNSPLHF. The DNA of the CDR3 is TGTGCCACCAGCAGAGAATATAATTCACCCCTCCACTTT. The rearrangement uses TRBV15 and TRBJ1-6, with no clear D. CDR1 is LNHNV and CDR2 is YYDKDF in the germline V gene (reference sequence). The V end was cut by 0 bases, the J end by 4 bases, with 1 base between. The CDR3 covers 13 residues.

In this sample, this clonotype turned up many times. The chain joins TRBV2 to TRBJ2-6; tentatively, D is TRBD2 (5 bases). Germline V gene data show CDR1 as SNHLY and CDR2 as FYNNEI. V shed 5 bases and J shed 1 base, with 15 bases lying between them. The CDR3 totals 17 residues. The CDR3 loop is CASSFPRGESGANVLTF. The CDR3 region has the DNA TGTGCCAGCAGTTTCCCCCGGGGAGAGTCTGGGGCCAACGTCCTGACTTTC.

V gene TRBV19 combines with J gene TRBJ1-5; D unresolved. Germline V gives CDR1 LNHDA, CDR2 SQIVND (reference sequence). The CDR3 contains 16 residues. Trimming took 1 base from V and 1 from J, leaving 11 bases between them. The CDR3 loop is CASSIAAGRSNQPQHF. In nucleotides, the CDR3 is TGTGCCAGTAGTATAGCGGCAGGAAGAAGCAATCAGCCCCAGCATTTT.

This clonotype has just a few counts. One end of the junction fails to match germline, which may point to a read error. The chain links TRBV4-2 to TRBJ1-5; weak D call: TRBD1 (5 bases). This CDR3 is 15 amino acids long. Germline V CDR1 and CDR2: LGHNA, YNFKEQ. The CDR3 loop reads CAGSQGTAPDQPQHF. In DNA, the CDR3 is TGTGCCGGCAGCCAAGGGACCGCCCCGGATCAGCCCCAGCATTTT.

This clonotype was observed a few times. This chain links TRBV19 with TRBJ2-2; TRBD1 matches at 9 bases. V shed 2 bases, J shed 4 bases, and the junction held 5 bases outside the gene matches. This CDR3 has 16 residues. Germline lookup yields CDR1 LNHDA and CDR2 SQIVND (reference sequence). The CDR3 sequence: CASSIPDRGFTGELFF. DNA for the CDR3: TGTGCCAGTAGTATACCAGACAGGGGGTTCACCGGGGAGCTGTTTTTT.

This clonotype came up many times. This chain uses TRBV6-5 with TRBJ2-5, with a possible D match to TRBD2 (5 bases). The CDR3 spans 15 residues. The germline V and J ends were trimmed by 0 bases and 5 bases, with 13 bases remaining between them. Germline lookup yields CDR1 MNHEY and CDR2 SVGAGI. Here the CDR3 reads CASSYSVNGGETQYF. In DNA, the CDR3 is TGTGCCAGCAGTTACTCCGTGAATGGCGGGGAGACCCAGTACTTC.

Details on this clonotype: A read error is possible here, since a much larger clone lies one base away. The V call is TRBV2, the J call TRBJ2-3; TRBD1 matches 9 bases. Near its end, the DNA agrees better with TRBJ1-5, so the J call may be wrong. The CDR3 consists of 14 residues. CDR1 and CDR2 (germline): SNHLY, FYNNEI. In nucleotides, the CDR3 is TGTGCCAGCAATGACAGGGGGTTAACAGATACGCAGCATTTT. Protein product: CASNDRGLTDTQHF.

There are a few counts of this clonotype. J is TRBJ2-1 and V is TRBV7-9; maybe TRBD2 (5 bases). Germline V CDR1 and CDR2: SEHNR, FQNEAQ (reference sequence). V lost 4 bases and J 9 bases, leaving 19 bases between the germline ends. The CDR3 covers 15 residues. CDR3 loop: CASSYNIGEGSEQFF. CDR3 DNA sequence: TGTGCCAGCAGCTATAACATAGGCGAGGGCAGTGAGCAGTTCTTC.

The chain employs TRBV7-9 and TRBJ2-5, with D uncertain. The CDR3 sequence is 13 residues long. The ends were cut back, 1 base at V and 5 bases at J, with 8 bases in the middle. The germline CDR1 and CDR2 sequences are SEHNR and FQNEAQ (reference sequence). The CDR3: CASSLEEWETQYF. Written as DNA, the CDR3 is TGTGCCAGCAGCTTAGAGGAGTGGGAGACCCAGTACTTC.

The chain employs TRBV27 and TRBJ2-2; no firm D call. Trimming left V 2 bases short and J 10 bases short, with 11 bases between. Per the germline V gene, CDR1 is MNHEY and CDR2 is SMNVEV (reference sequence). The CDR3 contains 13 residues. The CDR3 loop is CASSLLGPAELFF. The CDR3 DNA sequence: TGTGCCAGCAGTTTACTGGGCCCAGCGGAGCTGTTTTTT.

V usage is TRBV3-1 and J usage is TRBJ2-1; 13 bases fit TRBD2. CDR3 length: 15 residues. V dropped 5 bases and J dropped 10; count of bases not matched to a gene: 8. Germline V gene lookup returns CDR1 LGHDT and CDR2 YNNKEL (reference sequence). DNA of the CDR3: TGTGCCAGCAGCGACCGGACTAGCGGGAGTAACGAGCAGTTCTTC. Protein: CASSDRTSGSNEQFF.

The genes are TRBV2 and TRBJ2-5; 12 bases are a match to TRBD2. CDR1 is SNHLY and CDR2 is FYNNEI in the germline V gene. J was trimmed by 5 bases and V by 7 bases; bases with no gene match: 14. This CDR3 has 17 residues. The CDR3 here is CASTTPPSGGAGETQYF. Here the CDR3 DNA reads TGTGCCAGCACCACACCTCCTAGCGGGGGGGCCGGGGAGACCCAGTACTTC.

The chain has TRBV9 and TRBJ2-1; possibly TRBD2 for D (7 bases). Germline CDR1 is SGDLS and CDR2 is YYNGEE. The CDR3 runs to 13 residues. V lost 3 bases and J lost 8, with 12 bases in between. The CDR3 loop is CASSGGGAHEQFF. The CDR3, as DNA: TGTGCCAGCAGCGGGGGGGGGGCCCATGAGCAGTTCTTC.

For this clonotype: A much larger clone sits a single nucleotide away, making a read error possible. This chain joins TRBV18 and TRBJ2-3; 7 bases align to TRBD1. The CDR3 consists of 17 residues. J was trimmed by 4 bases and V by 4 bases; bases with no gene match: 14. Per germline, CDR1 KGHSH and CDR2 LQKENI. DNA for the CDR3: TGTGCCAGCTCACTAACGACGAGGACAGGTAGCGCAGATACGCAGTATTTT. It translates to CASSLTTRTGSADTQYF.

As concerns this clonotype: This may be a read error, as it is one base from a much larger clone. J is TRBJ2-3 and V is TRBV7-6; a weak D match, TRBD1 (6 bases). The V gene lost 6 bases and the J gene lost 4 bases, with 17 bases spanning the gap. This CDR3 is built from 15 residues. Germline lookup yields CDR1 SGHVS and CDR2 FNYEAQ. CDR3 amino acids: CASRLTGSIADTQYF. The CDR3 region has the DNA TGTGCCAGCAGGCTCACAGGGTCTATCGCAGATACGCAGTATTTT. Full variable domain (missing parts from reference TRBV7-6 and TRBJ2-3): GAGVSQSPRYKVTKRGQDVALRCDPISGHVSLYWYRQALGQGPEFLTYFNYEAQQDKSGLPNDRFSAERPEGSISTLTIQRTEQRDSAMYRCASRLTGSIADTQYFGPGTRLTVL.

This clonotype was observed a handful of times. This rearrangement joins TRBV7-2 to TRBJ2-1; D unresolved. Looked up from germline, CDR1 is SGHTA and CDR2 is FQGNSA. The CDR3 extends over 16 amino acids. V lost 6 bases and J 2 bases, leaving 17 bases between the germline ends. CDR3 sequence reads: CASSFRSASPYNEQFF. CDR3 sequence (DNA): TGTGCCAGCAGTTTTCGCTCCGCTTCTCCCTACAATGAGCAGTTCTTC.

Note on this clonotype: This likely comes from a read error, as the CDR3 has no conserved phenylalanine or tryptophan at its end. This chain connects TRBV7-2 to TRBJ2-1; no clear D gene. The germline CDR1 and CDR2 sequences are SGHTA and FQGNSA. The ends were cut back, 4 bases at V and 6 bases at J, with 10 bases in the middle. The CDR3 runs to 13 residues. The CDR3 protein is CASSSRRPNEQFL. The CDR3 DNA sequence: TGTGCCAGCAGCTCCAGGAGACCCAATGAGCAGTTCCTC.

This clonotype was counted a few times. The chain uses TRBV4-1 and TRBJ2-7; perhaps TRBD2 as D (5 bases). This CDR3 comprises 16 residues. Germline V gene data show CDR1 as MGHRA and CDR2 as YSYEKL. The ends were cut back, 0 bases at V and 1 base at J, with 13 bases in the middle. CDR3 region: CASSQDPGVGSYEQYF. The CDR3 bases are TGCGCCAGCAGCCAAGACCCCGGGGTTGGGTCCTACGAGCAGTACTTC.

This clonotype was seen ten or more times. The chain couples TRBV6-1 to TRBJ2-3; D remains ambiguous. CDR1 and CDR2 (germline): MNHNS, SASEGT. This CDR3 region has 13 residues. Deletions cut 3 bases from V and 3 bases from J, with 7 bases between. CDR3 nucleotide sequence: TGTGCCAGCAGTGACAGAAAGACAGATACGCAGTATTTT. Amino acid sequence: CASSDRKTDTQYF.

This clonotype has just a few counts. The chain employs TRBV5-1 and TRBJ2-3, with 7 bases fitting TRBD1. This CDR3 is built from 14 residues. From germline, CDR1 is SGHRS and CDR2 YFSETQ. The J segment lost 4 bases and the V segment lost 2 bases, leaving 4 bases of the junction unmatched. The CDR3 DNA follows: TGCGCCAGCAGCTTCTCCCAGGGGGCAGATACGCAGTATTTT. It translates to CASSFSQGADTQYF.